Each of the 16 T cell receptor beta chains below was sequenced from the same sample in a study of shared clonotypes between healthy human individuals. Assay used: immunoSEQ multiplex PCR; TCRdb lists only in-frame clones, some missing. The data show over 850,000 clones, roughly 74% seen once. Sequencing used memory CD4+ T cells from PBMCs. The subset: CD45RA-negative fraction. The receptor source for this set is a man younger than 30 in good health. Some clones in this sample may be carry-over from other donors' samples.

This clone was observed a single time. The CDR3 here is CASSRYEVGTDTQYF. CDR3 bases: TGTGCCAGCAGCCGGTATGAAGTAGGCACAGATACGCAGTATTTT. The chain joins TRBV7-9 to TRBJ2-3; D ambiguous. V gave up 5 bases and J gave up 1 base, with 13 bases separating them. CDR1 is SEHNR and CDR2 is FQNEAQ in the germline V gene (reference sequence). The CDR3 consists of 15 residues. The full variable domain, rest sourced from reference TRBV7-9 and TRBJ2-3, is DTGVSQNPRHKITKRGQNVTFRCDPISEHNRLYWYRQTLGQGPEFLTYFQNEAQLEKSRLLSDRFSAERPKGSFSTLEIQRTEQGDSAMYLCASSRYEVGTDTQYFGPGTRLTVL.

This clone was seen once. This chain joins TRBV5-1 and TRBJ2-7, with 7 nucleotides matching TRBD2. J gave up 0 bases and V 0 bases, and 6 bases lay outside the gene matches. In germline, CDR1 is SGHRS, CDR2 YFSETQ. The CDR3 extends over 16 amino acids. The CDR3 nucleotides are TGCGCCAGCAGCTTGGATTCGGGGAGGGTCTCCTACGAGCAGTACTTC. It is translated as CASSLDSGRVSYEQYF.

The rearrangement links TRBV5-4 to TRBJ1-1; tentatively, D is TRBD1 (6 bases). This CDR3 region has 14 residues. Germline values: CDR1 SGHNT, CDR2 YYREEE (reference sequence). Trimming removed 7 bases at V and 7 bases at J, with 20 bases between. The CDR3 reads CASDIKPDSLEAFF. In DNA, the CDR3 is TGTGCCAGCGACATTAAACCGGACAGCCTTGAAGCTTTCTTT.

The chain has TRBV7-8 and TRBJ2-1; possible D gene TRBD2, 7 bases. Trimming took 4 bases from V and 4 from J, leaving 14 bases between them. Germline assignment: CDR1 SGHVS and CDR2 FQNEAQ. The CDR3 runs 15 residues. The CDR3 region is CASSSEGGRYNEQFF. The CDR3 coding sequence is TGTGCCAGCAGCTCGGAGGGGGGGAGATACAATGAGCAGTTCTTC.

This clone was picked up a small number of times. This chain links TRBV30 with TRBJ2-2, with D maybe TRBD1 (5 bases). The CDR3 is made up of 14 amino acids. Germline V gene sequence: CDR1 GTSNPN, CDR2 SVGIG (reference sequence). V lost 4 bases and J lost 6, with 15 bases in between. CDR3 sequence reads: CAWKGQGRAGELFF. The CDR3 nucleotides read TGTGCCTGGAAGGGTCAGGGAAGGGCCGGGGAGCTGTTTTTT.

The chain combines TRBV7-3 with TRBJ2-2; D uncertain. The CDR3 is 14 residues long. V gave up 3 bases and J gave up 0 bases, with 5 bases separating them. Germline values: CDR1 SGHTA, CDR2 FQGTGA. Written as DNA, the CDR3 is TGTGCCAGCAGCTTGCAGGCGAACACCGGGGAGCTGTTTTTT. Its protein is CASSLQANTGELFF.

The table lists this clone with a count of one. The same CDR3 can be traced to other DNA sequences in this sample. The chain couples TRBV7-3 to TRBJ2-1; TRBD2 matches at 8 bases. CDR1 and CDR2 (germline): SGHTA, FQGTGA. V was pared by 5 bases and J by 4 bases, with 7 bases of the junction left unmatched. The length of the CDR3 is 15 residues. CDR3 DNA sequence: TGTGCCAGCAGCCCGTCGGCTAGCGGGTACAATGAGCAGTTCTTC. It translates to CASSPSASGYNEQFF.

The CDR3 DNA sequence: TGTGCCAGCAGCACAGGGAGCAGGGACAAGACCTTC. It codes for CASSTGSRDKTF. V usage is TRBV11-3 and J usage is TRBJ1-2; a possible D gene is TRBD1 (6 bases). This CDR3 has 12 residues. Germline V gene lookup returns CDR1 SGHNT and CDR2 YENEEA. The V gene lost 5 bases and the J gene lost 14 bases, with 18 bases spanning the gap.

The genes are TRBV11-3 and TRBJ2-5, with TRBD1 as a possible D gene (6 bases). The germline CDR1 and CDR2 sequences are SGHNT and YENEEA. The CDR3 has 17 residues. The V end was cut by 1 base, the J end by 4 bases, with 19 bases between. This chain's CDR3 is CASSLGGNREGGETQYF. CDR3 sequence (DNA): TGTGCCAGCAGCTTAGGAGGGAACAGGGAAGGTGGAGAGACCCAGTACTTC.

Many counts were recorded for this clone. This chain joins TRBV7-2 and TRBJ1-2; TRBD1 is a possible D gene (6 bases). The V gene's germline CDR1 is SGHTA and CDR2 FQGNSA. This CDR3 spans 13 amino acids. The germline V and J ends were trimmed by 3 bases and 4 bases, with 9 bases remaining between them. CDR3 protein: CASSLGASYGYTF. As DNA, the CDR3 is TGTGCCAGCAGCTTGGGGGCCAGCTATGGCTACACCTTC.

The V gene is TRBV6-5, the J gene TRBJ2-5, with TRBD2 identical over 11 bases. Germline-derived CDR1 and CDR2 are MNHEY and SVGAGI. The CDR3 contains 15 residues. J gave up 2 bases and V 5 bases, and 4 bases lay outside the gene matches. The CDR3 DNA reads as TGTGCCAGCAGTGGGACTAGCGGTACGCAAGAGACCCAGTACTTC. This encodes CASSGTSGTQETQYF.

The chain employs TRBV5-6 and TRBJ2-1; unclear D gene. The V end lost 3 bases, the J end lost 0 bases, and 10 bases lay between the germline ends. The germline V gene encodes CDR1 SGHDT and CDR2 YYEEEE. This CDR3 has 15 amino acids. As DNA, the CDR3 is TGTGCCAGCAGCTCGACCGGTCTCTCCTACAATGAGCAGTTCTTC. Translating it yields CASSSTGLSYNEQFF.

This rearrangement joins TRBV2 to TRBJ1-1; D might be TRBD1 (6 bases). Germline V gene lookup returns CDR1 SNHLY and CDR2 FYNNEI. The CDR3 consists of 12 residues. Trimming took off 8 bases at V and 7 bases at J, with 14 bases between the two ends. CDR3 DNA: TGTGCCAGCGCCCGGAGAGGGGGTGAAGCTTTCTTT. Protein product: CASARRGGEAFF.

The rearrangement uses TRBV14 and TRBJ2-5; 11 nucleotides match TRBD2. The CDR3 is 17 residues long. With V trimmed by 1 base and J by 2 bases, 6 bases remained unmatched. Per the germline V gene, CDR1 is SGHDN and CDR2 is FVKESK. CDR3 DNA: TGTGCCAGCAGCCAAGGTCGTAGACTAGCGGGACAAGAGACCCAGTACTTC. This sequence encodes CASSQGRRLAGQETQYF.

This rearrangement joins TRBV9 to TRBJ2-7; 8 nucleotides agree with TRBD1. The germline gives CDR1 SGDLS, CDR2 YYNGEE. This CDR3 contains 14 residues. J was trimmed by 6 bases and V by 0 bases; bases with no gene match: 5. The CDR3 bases are TGTGCCAGCAGCGTAGAGCAGGGACAGGCCGAGCAGTACTTC. Translated: CASSVEQGQAEQYF.

This rearrangement joins TRBV7-3 to TRBJ2-3; perhaps D is TRBD1 or TRBD2 (5 bases each). The germline V gene encodes CDR1 SGHTA and CDR2 FQGTGA. There are 13 residues in the CDR3. The V and J ends lost 4 bases and 4 bases respectively, with 9 bases between them. The CDR3 region is CASSYQGADTQYF. For the CDR3, the DNA is TGTGCCAGCAGCTACCAGGGAGCAGATACGCAGTATTTT.